This T cell receptor beta chain was captured by sequencing in a study of vaccination and CD4 T cells after COVID-19. At the level of the study: Each convalescent patient was PCR positive for SARS-CoV-2 on nasal swab; roughly ten cases were mild and one severe.

Cultured CD4+ T cells had their DNA profiled by the Oncomine TCR Beta short-read assay. TCRdb passed the PCR reads through MiXCR, listing each CDR3 protein once. The data hold more than 9,000 distinct CDR3 sequences, with roughly two fifths observed a single time. Findings and limits, study-wide: Spike mono-reactivity was shown by 304 of 307 vaccine-specific clones in convalescent patients.

This clonotype appeared a few times. No antigen is known for it. Treatment defined: roughly 11-day PBMC culture with coronavirus spike peptide pools or control peptides (ViraFEST assay). Researchers grew the cells for about 10 days and then pulled out CD4+ T cells by negative selection. This CDR3 is 14 amino acids long. Germline CDR1 is DFQATT and CDR2 is SNEGSKA (reference sequence). The germline V and J ends were trimmed by 5 bases and 3 bases, with 17 bases remaining between them. The V call is TRBV20-1, the J call TRBJ2-7; D is uncertain. This sequence originates from a human donor with COVID-19. Sequenced input: cultured CD4+ T cells from blood. CDR3 region: CSARPRALDYEQYF. Here the CDR3 DNA reads TGCAGTGCTCGGCCTCGGGCCCTAGACTACGAGCAGTACTTC.